This T cell receptor beta chain was recorded in a study of T cell responses to AZD1222 COVID-19 vaccine. Study conclusions and caveats: None of the repertoires were sampled until the peak T cell response had passed. Nearly half of unique spike-specific TCRs reportedly avoided B.1.351 and B.1.1.7 mutated regions. Just 5 or 6 AZD1222 recipients tested seropositive at baseline.

Note on this clone: Its target is not known.

Profiling relied on immunoSEQ multiplex PCR, and the TCRdb table lists in-frame clones only, not all of them. The sample holds 90,000 to 120,000 clones, roughly 90% seen once. The sequence derives from an adult in good health. The sequenced sample was peripheral blood, obtained on day 0 of AZD1222 vaccination.

As DNA, the CDR3 is TGTGCCAGCAGCCTAGGACAGGGGGCTTGGGGCAATCAGCCCCAGCATTTT. Its translation: CASSLGQGAWGNQPQHF. The chain is built from TRBV7-2 and TRBJ1-5; TRBD1 matches 11 bases. The germline gives CDR1 SGHTA, CDR2 FQGNSA. The CDR3 spans 17 residues. Trimming cost V 5 bases and J 2 bases; bases outside gene matches: 8. The full variable domain, with the rest looked up from reference TRBV7-2 and TRBJ1-5, is GAGVSQSPSNKVTEKGKDVELRCDPISGHTALYWYRQSLGQGLEFLIYFQGNSAPDKSGLPSDRFSAERTGGSVSTLTIQRTQQEDSAVYLCASSLGQGAWGNQPQHFGDGTRLSIL.